The 29 T cell receptor beta chains reported below all come from one sample, sequenced in a study of CD8+ T cells in alopecia areata. Extracted from the samples, RNA was reverse transcribed into cDNA to serve as the sequencing template. TCRdb's copy holds only in-frame clones and misses some; the assay was immunoSEQ multiplex PCR. The sample has about 190,000 clones, roughly 66% seen once. Treatment specified: oral pan-JAK inhibitor, 5-10 mg twice daily. The starting material was CD4+ T cells sorted from blood, obtained at week 24, from a patient treated with tofacitinib. The source of these receptors is a human donor with alopecia areata.

The chain links TRBV9 to TRBJ1-2; D possibly corresponds to TRBD1 (6 bases). V lost 0 bases, J lost 2 bases, and 11 bases lay in between. The CDR3 consists of 15 residues. Germline-derived CDR1 and CDR2 are SGDLS and YYNGEE. The CDR3 region has the DNA TGTGCCAGCAGCGTAGCTCCGACAGGAAACTATGGCTACACCTTC. This gives the protein CASSVAPTGNYGYTF.

This clone turned up a few times. The chain carries TRBV29-1 and TRBJ2-3; 8 bases are shared with TRBD2. CDR3 length equals 15 residues. The germline gives CDR1 SQVTM, CDR2 ANQGSEA. Unmatched junction bases numbered 15, after V lost 6 bases and J lost 7 bases. The CDR3 DNA reads TGCAGCGTCGTTGGGACTAGTGGGGATATAAATACGCAGTATTTT. Translation gives CSVVGTSGDINTQYF.

The gene calls are TRBV6-5 and TRBJ1-1; a possible D gene is TRBD1 (5 bases). Germline-derived CDR1 and CDR2 are MNHEY and SVGAGI. Trimming removed 1 base from V and 8 bases from J, with 8 bases in between. There are 12 residues in the CDR3. CDR3 DNA: TGTGCCAGCAGTTACTTCGGGGGAGAAGCTTTCTTT. It translates to CASSYFGGEAFF.

V and J are TRBV29-1 and TRBJ2-3; 9 nucleotides agree with TRBD2. Germline CDR1 and CDR2: SQVTM and ANQGSEA. V shed 4 bases and J 2 bases; nucleotides not matched to a gene: 4. The CDR3 spans 14 residues. The CDR3 DNA is TGCAGCGTTGCTCTAGCGGGATACACAGATACGCAGTATTTT. This gives the protein CSVALAGYTDTQYF.

This clone was counted only a few times. This chain links TRBV10-1 with TRBJ2-2; no firm D call. Germline V lookup: CDR1 WNHNN, CDR2 SYGVQD (reference sequence). Trimming cost V 6 bases and J 0 bases, with 5 bases left between them. This CDR3 spans 13 amino acids. DNA for the CDR3: TGCGCCAGCAGGCAAGCGAACACCGGGGAGCTGTTTTTT. Amino acid sequence: CASRQANTGELFF.

About this clone: Other DNA sequences in this specimen translate into the identical CDR3. Written as DNA, the CDR3 is TGTGCCAGCAGTGAGGGGGGAGGGGAGACCCAGTACTTC. It yields the protein CASSEGGGETQYF. The chain is built from TRBV2 and TRBJ2-5, with TRBD2 matching over 7 bases. Germline assignment: CDR1 SNHLY and CDR2 FYNNEI. CDR3 length equals 13 residues. V lost 3 bases and J lost 5; bases outside the gene matches: 3.

This clone has more than one count but fewer than ten. This sample also contains other DNA sequences that code for the same CDR3. The chain carries TRBV5-1 and TRBJ2-3, with unresolved D. V was trimmed by 0 bases and J by 3 bases, leaving 2 bases between them. The CDR3 spans 12 residues. CDR1 SGHRS and CDR2 YFSETQ come from the germline V gene. CDR3 residues: CASSLDTDTQYF. As DNA, the CDR3 is TGCGCCAGCAGCTTGGATACAGATACGCAGTATTTT. Based on the CDR3 plus reference TRBV5-1 and TRBJ2-3, the full variable domain is KAGVTQTPRYLIKTRGQQVTLSCSPISGHRSVSWYQQTPGQGLQFLFEYFSETQRNKGNFPGRFSGRQFSNSRSEMNVSTLELGDSALYLCASSLDTDTQYFGPGTRLTVL.

The table lists this clone with a few counts. This chain links TRBV7-8 with TRBJ2-3, with D possibly being TRBD2 (6 bases). This CDR3 has 16 amino acids. The V end was cut by 4 bases, the J end by 2 bases, with 16 bases between. Looked up from germline, CDR1 is SGHVS and CDR2 is FQNEAQ. The DNA of the CDR3 is TGTGCCAGCAGCTCTCGGAGGGCAGACCTCACAGATACGCAGTATTTT. This encodes CASSSRRADLTDTQYF.

About this clone: Other DNA sequences in the same sample also yield this CDR3. The chain carries TRBV30 and TRBJ1-5; maybe TRBD1 (5 bases). Germline assignment: CDR1 GTSNPN and CDR2 SVGIG (reference sequence). With 2 bases removed from V and 5 bases from J, the gap between germline ends came to 10 bases. This CDR3 spans 13 amino acids. CDR3 nucleotides: TGTGCCTGGAGTCGGCGGGGGGATCAGCCCCAGCATTTT. Residues: CAWSRRGDQPQHF.

The table lists this clone with a count of one. The rearrangement uses TRBV11-2 and TRBJ2-5; 7 bases are a match to TRBD2. Germline trimming cut 8 bases from V and 4 bases from J; bases unmatched to any gene: 7. This CDR3 has 13 residues. CDR1 is SGHAT, CDR2 FQNNGV, per germline. The CDR3, as DNA: TGTGCCAGCGCACCGGGAGGTAGAGAGACCCAGTACTTC. Amino acid sequence: CASAPGGRETQYF.

The chain recombines TRBV27 with TRBJ1-2; 7 bases are shared with TRBD1. The ends lost 5 bases at V and 7 bases at J; junction bases unmatched: 4. CDR1 and CDR2 (germline): MNHEY, SMNVEV (reference sequence). CDR3 size: 12 residues. CDR3 loop: CASSRGGGGYTF. DNA for the CDR3: TGTGCCAGCAGTAGAGGGGGCGGTGGCTACACCTTC.

V is TRBV6-6 and J is TRBJ1-2, with unresolved D. The V end lost 8 bases, the J end lost 6 bases, and 7 bases lay between the germline ends. The CDR3 runs to 10 residues. Germline assignment: CDR1 MNHNY and CDR2 SVGAGI (reference sequence). This CDR3 reads CASHLDGYTF. DNA of the CDR3: TGTGCCAGCCATTTAGATGGCTACACCTTC.

This clone has more than one count but fewer than ten. The chain employs TRBV30 and TRBJ2-4; a possible D gene is TRBD1 (6 bases). This CDR3 contains 11 residues. Trimming pared 1 base from V and 9 bases from J, leaving 7 bases between. Germline V gene lookup returns CDR1 GTSNPN and CDR2 SVGIG (reference sequence). The CDR3 here is CAWSGGGIQYF. In DNA form, the CDR3 reads TGTGCCTGGAGTGGAGGGGGCATTCAGTACTTC.

The J gene is TRBJ1-2, the V gene TRBV7-9, with D uncertain. Per germline, CDR1 SEHNR and CDR2 FQNEAQ (reference sequence). Trimming left V 1 base short and J 3 bases short, with 12 bases between. This CDR3 contains 15 residues. The DNA for the CDR3 is TGTGCCAGCAGCTTAGATATTGGGAACCACTATGGCTACACCTTC. It encodes CASSLDIGNHYGYTF.

This chain links TRBV2 with TRBJ2-7, with 8 bases that match TRBD2. The V segment lost 3 bases and the J segment 7 bases; nucleotides outside the gene matches: 14. This CDR3 is 16 amino acids long. The germline gives CDR1 SNHLY, CDR2 FYNNEI. Here the CDR3 reads CASSEFSGELKGEQYF. The CDR3 DNA sequence: TGTGCCAGCAGTGAGTTTAGCGGGGAGCTCAAAGGGGAGCAGTACTTC. Full variable domain (missing parts from reference TRBV2 and TRBJ2-7): EPEVTQTPSHQVTQMGQEVILRCVPISNHLYFYWYRQILGQKVEFLVSFYNNEISEKSEIFDDQFSVERPDGSNFTLKIRSTKLEDSAMYFCASSEFSGELKGEQYFGPGTRLTVT.

This chain joins TRBV7-8 and TRBJ1-5; D gene uncertain. CDR3 length equals 16 residues. Trimming left V 1 base short and J 0 bases short, with 10 bases between. The germline CDR1 and CDR2 sequences are SGHVS and FQNEAQ. The chain's CDR3 is CASSLVSGYSNQPQHF. CDR3 nucleotide sequence: TGTGCCAGCAGCTTAGTTTCCGGGTATAGCAATCAGCCCCAGCATTTT.

In its sample, this clone was seen once. The CDR3 sequence: CASSEAEIYGYTF. The CDR3 coding sequence is TGTGCCAGCAGTGAAGCGGAGATTTATGGCTACACCTTC. The chain uses TRBV6-1 and TRBJ1-2; D uncertain. Trimming removed 0 bases at V and 5 bases at J, with 7 bases between. CDR1 and CDR2 (germline): MNHNS, SASEGT. CDR3 length equals 13 residues.

This clone has more than one count but fewer than ten. This chain links TRBV18 with TRBJ1-2, with 8 nucleotides matching TRBD1. The CDR3 consists of 13 residues. With V trimmed by 1 base and J by 8 bases, 3 bases remained unmatched. The germline gives CDR1 KGHSH, CDR2 LQKENI. CDR3 protein: CASSPQTGEGYTF. CDR3 bases: TGTGCCAGCTCACCACAGACAGGGGAAGGCTACACCTTC.

This clone was seen a handful of times. The chain employs TRBV30 and TRBJ1-1, with D perhaps matching TRBD1 (5 bases). This CDR3 is 15 amino acids long. Germline CDR1 and CDR2: GTSNPN and SVGIG (reference sequence). Trimming took off 3 bases at V and 2 bases at J, with 16 bases between the two ends. The CDR3 sequence: CAWRSWGGRNTEAFF. The CDR3, as DNA: TGTGCCTGGAGATCCTGGGGGGGGAGAAACACTGAAGCTTTCTTT.

The chain carries TRBV15 and TRBJ1-5; TRBD1 might be the D (6 bases). The V end lost 5 bases, the J end lost 3 bases, and 11 bases lay between the germline ends. The CDR3 sequence is 14 residues long. The germline gives CDR1 LNHNV, CDR2 YYDKDF (reference sequence). In DNA form, the CDR3 reads TGTGCCACCAGCTCACGGACAGCCAATCAGCCCCAGCATTTT. Translating it yields CATSSRTANQPQHF.

The table lists this clone with a count of one. This chain links TRBV6-1 with TRBJ1-2, with TRBD1 as a possible D gene (6 bases). The germline V gene encodes CDR1 MNHNS and CDR2 SASEGT. Between the trimmed V and J ends, which lost 7 bases and 6 bases, there was a span of 12 bases. This CDR3 spans 12 amino acids. CDR3 in amino acids: CASKTGVNGYTF. The CDR3 nucleotides read TGTGCCAGCAAGACAGGTGTGAATGGCTACACCTTC.

This clone was detected only a few times. The V and J genes are TRBV7-3 and TRBJ2-1; TRBD1 matches 10 bases. Germline V gene lookup returns CDR1 SGHTA and CDR2 FQGTGA. This CDR3 region has 16 residues. The V gene end was trimmed by 5 bases and the J gene end by 8 bases; junction bases not matched to a gene: 12. The CDR3 nucleotides are TGTGCCAGCAGCCCCATGGGGACAGGGGCTTCGGATGAGCAGTTCTTC. It is translated as CASSPMGTGASDEQFF. Variable domain in full (rest from reference TRBV7-3 and TRBJ2-1): GAGVSQTPSNKVTEKGKYVELRCDPISGHTALYWYRQSLGQGPEFLIYFQGTGAADDSGLPNDRFFAVRPEGSVSTLKIQRTERGDSAVYLCASSPMGTGASDEQFFGPGTRLTVL.

This chain uses TRBV6-1 with TRBJ2-7; 7 nucleotides match TRBD1. Per the germline V gene, CDR1 is MNHNS and CDR2 is SASEGT. Germline trimming cut 6 bases from V and 2 bases from J; bases unmatched to any gene: 7. The CDR3 consists of 14 residues. The CDR3, as DNA: TGTGCCAGCAGCGGGACAGTCCAGACCTACGAGCAGTACTTC. It yields the protein CASSGTVQTYEQYF.

In its sample, this clone was seen once. The chain links TRBV2 to TRBJ1-1; 8 positions agree with TRBD1. The V segment lost 5 bases and the J segment 1 base; nucleotides outside the gene matches: 6. This CDR3 is built from 15 residues. The germline gives CDR1 SNHLY, CDR2 FYNNEI. CDR3 sequence: CASSRTGGTNTEAFF. In DNA form, the CDR3 reads TGTGCCAGCAGTAGAACAGGGGGAACGAACACTGAAGCTTTCTTT.

In this sample, this clone turned up a few times. The chain uses TRBV4-3 and TRBJ2-3; 11 bases map to TRBD2. The V gene end was trimmed by 0 bases and the J gene end by 2 bases; junction bases not matched to a gene: 13. This CDR3 contains 20 residues. Germline CDR1 reads LGHNA; CDR2 reads YSLEER. This chain's CDR3 is CASSQESASGGPGNTDTQYF. CDR3 in DNA: TGCGCCAGCAGCCAAGAGTCCGCTAGCGGGGGGCCAGGGAACACAGATACGCAGTATTTT.

This clone was found a few times. The DNA for the CDR3 is TGCGCCAGCAGATCGGGCGGAGTTAATGAAAAACTGTTTTTT. This gives the protein CASRSGGVNEKLFF. This chain links TRBV5-1 with TRBJ1-4; no definite D call. The CDR3 covers 14 residues. CDR1 is SGHRS, CDR2 YFSETQ, per germline. V was clipped by 5 bases and J by 4 bases, with 12 bases between them. The full variable domain, with the rest looked up from reference TRBV5-1 and TRBJ1-4, is KAGVTQTPRYLIKTRGQQVTLSCSPISGHRSVSWYQQTPGQGLQFLFEYFSETQRNKGNFPGRFSGRQFSNSRSEMNVSTLELGDSALYLCASRSGGVNEKLFFGSGTQLSVL.

On this clone itself: An end of the junction does not agree with germline; a read error may underlie this. The chain uses TRBV11-1 and TRBJ1-1; weak D call: TRBD1 (6 bases). Germline V lookup: CDR1 SGHAT, CDR2 FQDESV (reference sequence). There are 13 residues in the CDR3. CDR3 residues: CASSFTGNPEAFF. The CDR3 DNA sequence: TGTGCCAGCAGCTTTACAGGGAACCCTGAAGCTTTCTTT. Full variable domain (missing parts from reference TRBV11-1 and TRBJ1-1): EAEVAQSPRYKITEKSQAVAFWCDPISGHATLYWYRQILGQGPELLVQFQDESVVDDSQLPKDRFSAERLKGVDSTLKIQPAELGDSAMYLCASSFTGNPEAFFGQGTRLTVV.

CDR3 nucleotides: TGCAGTGCGGACCACCAAGAGACCCAGTACTTC. Translation: CSADHQETQYF. The chain couples TRBV20-1 to TRBJ2-5; no definite D call. The CDR3 spans 11 residues. V was shortened by 6 bases and J by 0 bases, with 5 bases between the two germline ends. Germline V lookup: CDR1 DFQATT, CDR2 SNEGSKA (reference sequence).

The CDR3 sequence is CASSQDWGQNEQFF. CDR3 bases: TGTGCCAGCAGCCAAGATTGGGGACAGAATGAGCAGTTCTTC. V usage is TRBV4-2 and J usage is TRBJ2-1; 7 bases agree with TRBD1. In germline, CDR1 is LGHNA, CDR2 YNFKEQ. This CDR3 region has 14 residues. The ends lost 0 bases at V and 7 bases at J; junction bases unmatched: 3.